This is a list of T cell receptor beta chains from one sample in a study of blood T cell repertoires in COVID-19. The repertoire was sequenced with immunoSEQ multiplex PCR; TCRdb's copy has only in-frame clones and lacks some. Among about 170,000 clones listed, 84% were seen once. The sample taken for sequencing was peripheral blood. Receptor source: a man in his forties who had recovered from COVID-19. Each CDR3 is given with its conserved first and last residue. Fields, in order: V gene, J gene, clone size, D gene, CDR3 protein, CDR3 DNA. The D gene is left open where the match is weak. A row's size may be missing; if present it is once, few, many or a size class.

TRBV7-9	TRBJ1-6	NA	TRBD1	CASSLDWTGRSALHF	TGTGCCAGCAGCTTAGATTGGACAGGGCGTTCGGCCCTCCACTTT
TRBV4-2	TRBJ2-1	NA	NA	CASSQQQSRGSVNNEQFF	TGTGCCAGCAGCCAACAACAAAGCCGGGGGAGTGTCAACAATGAGCAGTTCTTC
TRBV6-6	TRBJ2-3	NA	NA	CASTKRWGADTQYF	TGTGCCAGCACTAAACGGTGGGGGGCAGATACGCAGTATTTT
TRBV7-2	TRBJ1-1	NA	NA	CASSLAPLREGSTEAFF	TGTGCCAGCAGCTTAGCTCCGCTCAGGGAGGGTAGCACTGAAGCTTTCTTT
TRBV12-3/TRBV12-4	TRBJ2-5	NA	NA	CASSRHYQETQYF	TGTGCCAGCAGTCGACATTACCAAGAGACCCAGTACTTC
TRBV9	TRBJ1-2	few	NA	CASSQLYVNTPLANYGYTF	TGTGCCAGCAGCCAACTGTATGTCAATACTCCCTTAGCTAACTATGGCTACACCTTC
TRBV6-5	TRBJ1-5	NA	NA	CASRVGRGPQHF	TGTGCCAGCAGGGTCGGCCGGGGGCCCCAGCATTTT
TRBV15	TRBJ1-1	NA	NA	CATSRSSNTEAFF	TGTGCCACCAGCAGGAGCTCCAACACTGAAGCTTTCTTT
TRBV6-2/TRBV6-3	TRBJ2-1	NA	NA	CASSLRGEQFF	TGTGCCAGCAGTTTAAGGGGGGAGCAGTTCTTC
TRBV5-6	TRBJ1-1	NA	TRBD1	CASSLDRGLAFF	TGTGCCAGCAGCTTGGACAGGGGGCTGGCTTTCTTT
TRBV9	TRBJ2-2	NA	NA	CASSPRTANTGELFF	TGTGCCAGCAGCCCCCGGACAGCGAACACCGGGGAGCTGTTTTTT
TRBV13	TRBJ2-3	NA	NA	CASSLSPTGLVDTQYF	TGTGCCAGCAGCTTATCCCCTACAGGCCTGGTCGATACGCAGTATTTT
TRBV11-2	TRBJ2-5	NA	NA	CASSLQVNQETQYF	TGTGCCAGCAGCTTACAGGTGAACCAAGAGACCCAGTACTTC
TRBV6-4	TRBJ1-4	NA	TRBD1	CASSGRQGPGHNEKLFF	TGTGCCAGCAGTGGTCGACAGGGGCCCGGCCATAATGAAAAACTGTTTTTT
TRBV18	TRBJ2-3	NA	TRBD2	CASSPLAGGTDTQYF	TGTGCCAGCTCACCCCTAGCGGGCGGAACAGATACGCAGTATTTT
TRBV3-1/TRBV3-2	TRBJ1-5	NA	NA	CASSQGQLSNQPQHF	TGTGCCAGCAGCCAAGGACAACTTAGCAATCAGCCCCAGCATTTT
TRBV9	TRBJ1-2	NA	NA	CASSEAPGTHYGYTF	TGTGCCAGCAGCGAGGCCCCCGGGACTCACTATGGCTACACCTTC
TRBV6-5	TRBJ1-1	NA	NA	CASSYSITGNTEAFF	TGTGCCAGCAGTTACTCGATCACCGGGAACACTGAAGCTTTCTTT
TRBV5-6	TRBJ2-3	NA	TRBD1	CASSLGQGHTQYF	TGTGCCAGCAGCTTGGGACAGGGGCATACGCAGTATTTT
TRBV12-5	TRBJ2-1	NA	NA	CASGLAAGSYNEQFF	TGTGCTAGTGGTTTGGCGGCGGGTTCGTACAATGAGCAGTTCTTC
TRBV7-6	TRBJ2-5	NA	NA	CASSYAGTEYQETQYF	TGTGCCAGCAGCTATGCCGGGACTGAGTACCAAGAGACCCAGTACTTC
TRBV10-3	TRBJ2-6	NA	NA	CAISEYEPGANVLTF	TGTGCCATCAGTGAATACGAGCCTGGGGCCAACGTCCTGACTTTC
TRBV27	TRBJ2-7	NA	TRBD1	CASSLSRGSIRTYEQYF	TGTGCCAGCAGTTTGTCCAGGGGGTCGATTAGAACCTACGAGCAGTACTTC
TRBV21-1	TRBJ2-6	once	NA	CASSNKNGWANVLTF	TGTGCCAGCAGCAATAAAAACGGTTGGGCCAACGTCCTGACTTTC
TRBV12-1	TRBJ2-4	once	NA	CASSRPVSGDQNIQYF	TGTGCCAGCAGCCGGCCCGTTAGCGGGGATCAAAACATTCAGTACTTC
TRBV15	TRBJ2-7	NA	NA	CATSTTPRQERYEQYF	TGTGCCACCAGCACCACTCCGCGACAGGAACGCTACGAGCAGTACTTC
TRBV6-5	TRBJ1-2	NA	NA	CASSLRQDPNYGYTF	TGTGCCAGCAGTCTAAGACAGGACCCTAACTATGGCTACACCTTC
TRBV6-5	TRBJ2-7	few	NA	CASSSLYEQYF	TGTGCCAGCAGTTCTCTCTACGAGCAGTACTTC
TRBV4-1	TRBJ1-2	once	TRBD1	CASSQDRGQGNINYGYTF	TGCGCCAGCAGCCAAGATCGGGGACAGGGAAATATTAACTATGGCTACACCTTC
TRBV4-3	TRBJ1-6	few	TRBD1	CASSRGTEVNSPLHF	TGCGCCAGCAGCCGCGGGACAGAAGTTAATTCACCCCTCCACTTT
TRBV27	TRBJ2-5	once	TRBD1	CASFGTGGETQYF	TGTGCCAGTTTCGGGACAGGGGGCGAGACCCAGTACTTC
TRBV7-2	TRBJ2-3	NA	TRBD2	CASSQGGLAYTDTQYF	TGTGCCAGCAGCCAGGGGGGACTAGCATACACAGATACGCAGTATTTT
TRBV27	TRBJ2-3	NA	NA	CASSLPTGPEGTDTQYF	TGTGCCAGCAGTTTACCAACCGGTCCCGAGGGCACAGATACGCAGTATTTT
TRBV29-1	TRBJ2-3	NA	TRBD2	CSVVIAGVSDTQYF	TGCAGCGTTGTAATAGCGGGAGTATCAGATACGCAGTATTTT
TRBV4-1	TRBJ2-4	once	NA	CASSQDVARGAKNIQYF	TGCGCCAGCAGCCAAGATGTTGCCCGGGGGGCCAAAAACATTCAGTACTTC
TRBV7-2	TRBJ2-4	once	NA	CASSLAATAYRNIQYF	TGTGCCAGCAGCTTAGCGGCGACAGCATATAGAAACATTCAGTACTTC
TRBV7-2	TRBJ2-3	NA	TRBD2	CASSLEGAAGVADTQYF	TGTGCCAGCAGCTTAGAGGGTGCAGCGGGAGTGGCAGATACGCAGTATTTT